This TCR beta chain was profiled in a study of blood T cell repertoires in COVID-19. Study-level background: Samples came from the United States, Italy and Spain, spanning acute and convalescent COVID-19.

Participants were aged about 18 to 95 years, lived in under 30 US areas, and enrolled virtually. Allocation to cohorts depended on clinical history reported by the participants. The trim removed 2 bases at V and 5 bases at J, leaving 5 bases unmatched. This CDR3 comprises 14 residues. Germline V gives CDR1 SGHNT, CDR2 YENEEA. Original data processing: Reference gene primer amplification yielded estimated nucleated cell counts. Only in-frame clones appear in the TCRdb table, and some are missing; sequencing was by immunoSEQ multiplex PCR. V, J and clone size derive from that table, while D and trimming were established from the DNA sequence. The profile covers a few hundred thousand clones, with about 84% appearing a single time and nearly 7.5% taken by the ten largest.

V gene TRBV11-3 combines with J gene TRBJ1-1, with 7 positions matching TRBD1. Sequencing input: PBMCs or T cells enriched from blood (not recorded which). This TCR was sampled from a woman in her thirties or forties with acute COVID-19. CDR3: CASSLSRGSTEAFF. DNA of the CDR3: TGTGCCAGCAGCTTATCCAGGGGGTCTACTGAAGCTTTCTTT.